Sequencing of this TCR beta chain was carried out in a study of shared clonotypes between healthy human individuals. With 2 bases removed from V and 10 bases from J, the gap between germline ends came to 14 bases. The CDR3 has 13 residues. Germline assignment: CDR1 SGHVS and CDR2 FQNEAQ. Sequencing was performed with immunoSEQ multiplex PCR; in TCRdb, only in-frame clones are kept and a portion is missing. The sample records over 300,000 clones, around 86% being singletons. This sequence was found in a man aged 18 to 29 in good health. The genes are TRBV7-8 and TRBJ1-2; D might be TRBD1 (6 bases). The specimen sequenced was memory CD8+ T cells sorted from blood. The subset: CD45RO+ cells pooled with CCR7-negative TemRA cells. The CDR3 DNA reads TGTGCCAGCAGCTTAAGAACAGGGCCAACCTACACCTTC. The encoded protein is CASSLRTGPTYTF.